These 32 T cell receptor beta chains came from one sample sequenced in a study of CD8 T cells in Susac syndrome. The RNA, about 0.45 to 1 ug, was put through reverse transcription using random hexamers. Each CDR3 protein gets one entry after TCRdb re-called the immunoSEQ multiplex PCR reads with MiXCR. Among hundreds of thousands of distinct CDR3 sequences listed, around 90% were seen once. Material for sequencing was CD8+ T cells from PBMCs. These receptors originate from a human donor with multiple sclerosis.

The chain couples TRBV27 to TRBJ2-1; D gene ambiguous. V was cut by 0 bases and J by 7 bases, with 7 bases left in between. Germline V gene data show CDR1 as MNHEY and CDR2 as SMNVEV (reference sequence). The CDR3 is made up of 13 amino acids. CDR3 sequence: CASSLSGTNEQFF. In nucleotides, the CDR3 is TGTGCCAGCAGTTTATCCGGTACGAATGAGCAGTTCTTC.

The chain recombines TRBV12-3 or TRBV12-4 with TRBJ1-2; D remains ambiguous. CDR3 length: 12 amino acids. Trimming took 4 bases from V and 1 from J, leaving 4 bases between them. For the CDR3, the DNA is TGTGCCAGCAGTTGGGTTAACTATGGCTACACCTTC. It yields the protein CASSWVNYGYTF.

V and J are TRBV7-9 and TRBJ2-7; no definite D call. V was clipped by 1 base and J by 2 bases, with 6 bases between them. The CDR3 sequence is 13 residues long. Germline CDR1 and CDR2: SEHNR and FQNEAQ (reference sequence). The CDR3 reads CASSLGVTYEQYF. CDR3 sequence (DNA): TGTGCCAGCAGCTTAGGGGTCACCTACGAGCAGTACTTC.

The chain has TRBV5-6 and TRBJ2-2, with 7 nucleotides matching TRBD2. V was pared by 5 bases and J by 6 bases, with 4 bases of the junction left unmatched. This CDR3 is 13 amino acids long. The germline V gene has CDR1 SGHDT and CDR2 YYEEEE. The CDR3 is CASRGLFSGELFF. The CDR3 DNA reads TGTGCCAGCAGGGGACTATTCTCCGGGGAGCTGTTTTTT. Based on the CDR3 plus reference TRBV5-6 and TRBJ2-2, the full variable domain is DAGVTQSPTHLIKTRGQQVTLRCSPKSGHDTVSWYQQALGQGPQFIFQYYEEEERQRGNFPDRFSGHQFPNYSSELNVNALLLGDSALYLCASRGLFSGELFFGEGSRLTVL.

This chain joins TRBV13 and TRBJ2-7, with D perhaps matching TRBD2 (6 bases). The CDR3 length is 15 residues. The germline gives CDR1 PRHDT, CDR2 FYEKMQ (reference sequence). The ends were cut back, 5 bases at V and 4 bases at J, with 18 bases in the middle. The CDR3: CASSHRDSLVYEQYF. CDR3 nucleotide sequence: TGTGCCAGCAGCCATCGGGACTCCCTTGTTTACGAGCAGTACTTC. Complete variable domain (other parts from reference TRBV13 and TRBJ2-7): AAGVIQSPRHLIKEKRETATLKCYPIPRHDTVYWYQQGPGQDPQFLISFYEKMQSDKGSIPDRFSAQQFSDYHSELNMSSLELGDSALYFCASSHRDSLVYEQYFGPGTRLTVT.

This chain uses TRBV6-5 with TRBJ2-3; D is unresolved. Germline CDR1 MNHEY, CDR2 SVGAGI. V was clipped by 0 bases and J by 4 bases, with 5 bases between them. The CDR3 loop spans 13 amino acids. As DNA, the CDR3 is TGTGCCAGCAGTTACTCGAAGGCAGATACGCAGTATTTT. Its translation: CASSYSKADTQYF.

The chain is built from TRBV7-3 and TRBJ2-1, with 10 bases identical to TRBD1. The CDR3 is made up of 15 amino acids. V lost 5 bases to trimming and J lost 4 bases; unmatched junction nucleotides: 5. Germline lookup yields CDR1 SGHTA and CDR2 FQGTGA. CDR3: CASSHGQGGYNEQFF. DNA for the CDR3: TGTGCCAGCAGCCACGGACAGGGGGGGTACAATGAGCAGTTCTTC.

The V call is TRBV27, the J call TRBJ2-3; tentative D call: TRBD2 (7 bases). The CDR3 contains 15 residues. V was trimmed by 6 bases and J by 2 bases, leaving 15 bases between them. The germline gives CDR1 MNHEY, CDR2 SMNVEV (reference sequence). The CDR3 sequence: CASRRIGGLTDTQYF. The DNA for the CDR3 is TGTGCCAGCAGGCGAATCGGGGGGCTCACAGATACGCAGTATTTT.

V and J are TRBV7-2 and TRBJ2-5; a weak D match, TRBD2 (7 bases). The V and J ends lost 4 bases and 5 bases respectively, with 17 bases between them. Germline CDR1 reads SGHTA; CDR2 reads FQGNSA. The CDR3 totals 15 residues. The CDR3 protein is CASSSPQGREETQYF. The CDR3 DNA reads as TGTGCCAGCAGCTCCCCTCAGGGGCGGGAGGAGACCCAGTACTTC.

The chain links TRBV20-1 to TRBJ2-1; 9 bases are a match to TRBD2. Trimming took 6 bases from V and 2 from J; bases not matched to a gene: 17. This CDR3 has 18 residues. The germline gives CDR1 DFQATT, CDR2 SNEGSKA (reference sequence). The CDR3 region has the DNA TGCAGTGCCTTAGCGGGAGACCTGGCGGAGAGGGCCTACAATGAGCAGTTCTTC. Translated: CSALAGDLAERAYNEQFF.

The chain joins TRBV9 to TRBJ2-2, with D possibly TRBD2 on 7 matching bases. V dropped 6 bases and J dropped 7 bases, with 13 bases sitting between them. Germline lookup yields CDR1 SGDLS and CDR2 YYNGEE. CDR3 length: 13 amino acids. In DNA form, the CDR3 reads TGTGCCAGCAATCGGGGGGCCGTCGGGGAGCTGTTTTTT. Amino acid sequence: CASNRGAVGELFF.

The genes are TRBV4-3 and TRBJ2-7; D gene ambiguous. Trimming cost V 4 bases and J 2 bases, with 15 bases left between them. Per germline, CDR1 LGHNA and CDR2 YSLEER. The CDR3 runs 15 residues. The chain's CDR3 is CASSPHIGGPYEQYF. The CDR3 bases are TGCGCCAGCAGCCCCCATATTGGCGGCCCCTACGAGCAGTACTTC.

Only a few counts were recorded for this clonotype. Here the CDR3 DNA reads TGTGCCAGCAGTTTTCAGGGGAACACTGAAGCTTTCTTT. Its translation: CASSFQGNTEAFF. The chain has TRBV27 and TRBJ1-1; D perhaps matches TRBD1 (5 bases). Germline V gives CDR1 MNHEY, CDR2 SMNVEV (reference sequence). The CDR3 length is 13 residues. V was clipped by 3 bases and J by 1 base, with 6 bases between them.

The chain uses TRBV7-9 and TRBJ1-1, with unresolved D. The germline V and J ends were trimmed by 0 bases and 7 bases, with 18 bases remaining between them. The CDR3 is made up of 16 amino acids. In germline, CDR1 is SEHNR, CDR2 FQNEAQ (reference sequence). The CDR3 coding sequence is TGTGCCAGCAGCTTAGCGGCGTCCCGACGTAGAGATGAAGCTTTCTTT. It specifies CASSLAASRRRDEAFF.

V gene TRBV29-1 combines with J gene TRBJ2-3, with D possibly called TRBD1 or TRBD2 (6 bases each). Trimming left V 1 base short and J 2 bases short, with 16 bases between. Germline V gene data show CDR1 as SQVTM and CDR2 as ANQGSEA. The CDR3 sequence is 16 residues long. DNA for the CDR3: TGCAGCGTTGAAGGGGGGGCGGGCGCCCCCACAGATACGCAGTATTTT. It codes for CSVEGGAGAPTDTQYF.

In its sample, this clonotype was seen once. V and J are TRBV19 and TRBJ1-2; unclear D gene. The CDR3 has 15 amino acids. Deletions cut 5 bases from V and 6 bases from J, with 19 bases between. CDR1 is LNHDA, CDR2 SQIVND, per germline (reference sequence). CDR3 DNA: TGTGCCAGTAGTCCTCTACAGTTTTTTGACGATGGCTACACCTTC. As protein: CASSPLQFFDDGYTF.

The chain recombines TRBV30 with TRBJ1-3; the D is unclear. Trimming shortened V by 2 bases and J by 1 base, and 9 bases separated the two germline ends. Germline lookup yields CDR1 GTSNPN and CDR2 SVGIG (reference sequence). The CDR3 runs to 14 residues. The CDR3 DNA reads as TGTGCCTGGAGTTCTATGGTTTCTGGAAACACCATATATTTT. It yields the protein CAWSSMVSGNTIYF.

The chain employs TRBV9 and TRBJ1-3, with 9 bases lining up with TRBD1. With 3 bases clipped from V and 0 bases from J, the junction kept 4 bases outside the gene matches. This CDR3 spans 16 amino acids. Germline V CDR1 and CDR2: SGDLS, YYNGEE. CDR3 DNA: TGTGCCAGCAGCGGACAGGGGGGTGGCTCTGGAAACACCATATATTTT. Translation: CASSGQGGGSGNTIYF. Variable domain in full (rest from reference TRBV9 and TRBJ1-3): DSGVTQTPKHLITATGQRVTLRCSPRSGDLSVYWYQQSLDQGLQFLIQYYNGEERAKGNILERFSAQQFPDLHSELNLSSLELGDSALYFCASSGQGGGSGNTIYFGEGSWLTVV.

Only one count was recorded for this clonotype. The rearrangement joins TRBV28 to TRBJ2-6; D gene ambiguous. Germline CDR1 is MDHEN and CDR2 is SYDVKM. V was cut by 2 bases and J by 2 bases, with 7 bases left in between. The CDR3 runs 15 residues. The CDR3 nucleotides are TGTGCCAGCAGTTTACTTACAGCTGGGGCCAACGTCCTGACTTTC. Its protein product is CASSLLTAGANVLTF. Supplemented by reference TRBV28 and TRBJ2-6, the full variable domain reads DVKVTQSSRYLVKRTGEKVFLECVQDMDHENMFWYRQDPGLGLRLIYFSYDVKMKEKGDIPEGYSVSREKKERFSLILESASTNQTSMYLCASSLLTAGANVLTFGAGSRLTVL.

V gene TRBV7-3 combines with J gene TRBJ2-1; D remains unclear. V lost 3 bases, J lost 10 bases, and 16 bases lay in between. The germline gives CDR1 SGHTA, CDR2 FQGTGA. The CDR3 totals 14 residues. The CDR3 region has the DNA TGTGCCAGCAGCTTGCGGTATTCAATGAGCGAGCAGTTCTTC. Amino acid sequence: CASSLRYSMSEQFF.

The V gene is TRBV5-4, the J gene TRBJ1-1; D unclear. The CDR3 runs to 12 residues. In germline, CDR1 is SGHNT, CDR2 YYREEE (reference sequence). Trimming took off 4 bases at V and 6 bases at J, with 10 bases between the two ends. The CDR3 nucleotides are TGTGCCAGCAGCGGCAGGATGTCTGAAGCTTTCTTT. It translates to CASSGRMSEAFF.

This chain connects TRBV30 to TRBJ2-1; D ambiguous. The germline V gene encodes CDR1 GTSNPN and CDR2 SVGIG (reference sequence). This CDR3 spans 13 amino acids. The V and J ends lost 0 bases and 8 bases respectively, with 11 bases between them. In nucleotides, the CDR3 is TGTGCCTGGAGTGTAATCCTCAGCGATGAGCAGTTCTTC. As protein: CAWSVILSDEQFF. The entire variable domain, with the rest obtained from reference TRBV30 and TRBJ2-1, is as follows: SQTIHQWPATLVQPVGSPLSLECTVEGTSNPNLYWYRQAAGRGLQLLFYSVGIGQISSEVPQNLSASRPQDRQFILSSKKLLLSDSGFYLCAWSVILSDEQFFGPGTRLTVL.

V gene TRBV20-1 combines with J gene TRBJ2-1; 9 nucleotides match TRBD1. From germline, CDR1 is DFQATT and CDR2 SNEGSKA (reference sequence). J lost 12 bases, V lost 3 bases, and 27 bases had no gene match. This CDR3 comprises 19 residues. The CDR3 is CSARGTGWEVFRTTIVQFF. The CDR3 DNA reads as TGCAGTGCTAGGGGGACAGGGTGGGAGGTCTTCCGGACGACAATTGTGCAGTTCTTC.

CDR3 in DNA: TGTGCCAGCAACCCCCGAGTGAACACTGAAGCTTTCTTT. This sequence encodes CASNPRVNTEAFF. The J gene is TRBJ1-1, the V gene TRBV6-5; no clear D gene. V dropped 7 bases and J dropped 0 bases, with 9 bases sitting between them. Germline-derived CDR1 and CDR2 are MNHEY and SVGAGI. The CDR3 runs 13 residues.

The chain has TRBV15 and TRBJ2-2; TRBD1 matches at 9 bases. V dropped 6 bases and J dropped 2; count of bases not matched to a gene: 1. Germline loops: CDR1 LNHNV, CDR2 YYDKDF (reference sequence). The CDR3 consists of 14 residues. This CDR3 is CATRGQGNTGELFF. The CDR3 DNA follows: TGTGCCACCAGGGGACAGGGAAACACCGGGGAGCTGTTTTTT.

CDR3 amino acids: CASKASLGEQYF. Written as DNA, the CDR3 is TGTGCCAGCAAGGCAAGTTTGGGAGAGCAGTACTTC. The chain has TRBV2 and TRBJ2-7; D is unclear. Trimming cost V 7 bases and J 7 bases, with 14 bases left between them. The CDR3 sequence is 12 residues long. CDR1 SNHLY and CDR2 FYNNEI come from the germline V gene. The whole variable domain, filled in from reference TRBV2 and TRBJ2-7, reads EPEVTQTPSHQVTQMGQEVILRCVPISNHLYFYWYRQILGQKVEFLVSFYNNEISEKSEIFDDQFSVERPDGSNFTLKIRSTKLEDSAMYFCASKASLGEQYFGPGTRLTVT.

The chain couples TRBV2 to TRBJ2-2; D is unclear. The V end lost 1 base, the J end lost 2 bases, and 5 bases lay between the germline ends. There are 14 residues in the CDR3. Germline lookup yields CDR1 SNHLY and CDR2 FYNNEI. CDR3 region: CASSEGINTGELFF. The CDR3 DNA sequence: TGTGCCAGCAGTGAAGGCATTAACACCGGGGAGCTGTTTTTT.

The CDR3 DNA follows: TGTGCCAGCAGCTTAGGGGACAGCTATAGCAATCAGCCCCAGCATTTT. Amino acid sequence: CASSLGDSYSNQPQHF. The rearrangement joins TRBV7-9 to TRBJ1-5, with TRBD1 identical over 7 bases. The germline V gene encodes CDR1 SEHNR and CDR2 FQNEAQ (reference sequence). This CDR3 region has 16 residues. Unmatched junction bases numbered 3, after V lost 1 base and J lost 0 bases.

This chain connects TRBV20-1 to TRBJ2-7; D not resolved. From germline, CDR1 is DFQATT and CDR2 SNEGSKA (reference sequence). The V end was cut by 0 bases, the J end by 6 bases, with 18 bases between. CDR3 length: 15 amino acids. CDR3 sequence: CSARDPGPTETEQYF. CDR3 DNA sequence: TGCAGTGCTAGAGATCCGGGCCCTACTGAGACCGAGCAGTACTTC.

J is TRBJ2-7 and V is TRBV9; D tentatively reads TRBD1 or TRBD2 (5 bases each). The ends were cut back, 4 bases at V and 11 bases at J, with 16 bases in the middle. Germline V gene sequence: CDR1 SGDLS, CDR2 YYNGEE. This CDR3 region has 12 residues. The CDR3 protein is CASSSPGTGKYF. In DNA form, the CDR3 reads TGTGCCAGCAGCTCCCCCGGGACGGGGAAGTACTTC.

This clonotype was observed once. The chain recombines TRBV7-8 with TRBJ2-7; possibly TRBD1 for D (6 bases). Germline assignment: CDR1 SGHVS and CDR2 FQNEAQ. CDR3 length equals 14 residues. Deletions cut 5 bases from V and 0 bases from J, with 11 bases between. In DNA, the CDR3 is TGTGCCAGCAGCGCCCCGGACAGCTCCTACGAGCAGTACTTC. This sequence encodes CASSAPDSSYEQYF.

The V call is TRBV13, the J call TRBJ1-2, with D tentatively TRBD1 (6 bases). V was shortened by 4 bases and J by 6 bases, with 9 bases between the two germline ends. Germline CDR1 PRHDT, CDR2 FYEKMQ (reference sequence). The CDR3 is 12 residues long. This chain's CDR3 is CASSSRGDGYTF. The CDR3 DNA sequence: TGTGCCAGCAGCTCAAGGGGGGATGGCTACACCTTC.